This T cell receptor (beta chain) was sequenced for a study of blood T cells in healthy people across ages. Combining a sample-barcoded 5' primer with a J-beta primer mix, a second PCR ran for roughly 7 to 12 cycles. A single record per CDR3 protein comes from TCRdb applying MiXCR to the 5' RACE reads. The profile shows approximately 1,000,000 distinct CDR3 sequences, over 35% of them singletons. In this sample, this clonotype turned up a few times. This CDR3 contains 17 residues. CDR1 and CDR2 (germline): ENHRY, SYGVKD. Trimming at V came to 3 bases and at J to 5 bases, leaving 10 bases not matched to a gene. There were healthy Caucasian individuals from Russia, aged roughly 6 to 90, serving as donors.

The rearrangement joins TRBV10-3 to TRBJ2-5; 12 bases match TRBD2. Source material: blood. This clonotype originated in a woman aged 55-70 years in good health. The CDR3 nucleotides read TGTGCCATCAGTGACCCCCCGACTAGCGGGAGAGGGGAGACCCAGTACTTC. Amino acid sequence: CAISDPPTSGRGETQYF.